Below, 25 T cell receptor beta chains from the same sample are listed, as sequenced in a study of T cell repertoires in cytomegalovirus infection. TCRdb recomputed calls from the reads with MiXCR, one row per CDR3 protein. The table shows 300,000 to 450,000 distinct CDR3 sequences, with 15% to 20% occurring only once. The sample taken for sequencing was PBMCs. The receptors come from a human donor in good health (CMV status not recorded). Some clones in this sample may be carry-over from other donors' samples.

This clonotype was counted ten times or more. This rearrangement joins TRBV6-2 or TRBV6-3 to TRBJ2-1, with D possibly being TRBD2 (5 bases). Germline V gives CDR1 MNHEY, CDR2 SVGEGT. Between the trimmed V and J ends, which lost 6 bases and 0 bases, there was a span of 12 bases. The CDR3 has 15 amino acids. Here the CDR3 DNA reads TGTGCCAGCAGCAGCGGCTTCAGCTCCTACAATGAGCAGTTCTTC. Protein: CASSSGFSSYNEQFF.

This clonotype was detected only a few times. The V call is TRBV5-6, the J call TRBJ2-7; D might be TRBD1 or TRBD2, each matching 5 bases. Germline CDR1 SGHDT, CDR2 YYEEEE. The CDR3 loop spans 16 amino acids. Trimming took off 3 bases at V and 4 bases at J, with 20 bases between the two ends. The CDR3 DNA is TGTGCCAGCAGCTCAAAACCGGGACGTCTTGGATACGAGCAGTACTTC. The encoded protein is CASSSKPGRLGYEQYF.

The chain recombines TRBV6-5 with TRBJ2-7; 8 bases match TRBD1. The CDR3 is made up of 13 amino acids. Trimming removed 4 bases from V and 4 bases from J; junction bases left unmatched: 3. The germline CDR1 and CDR2 sequences are MNHEY and SVGAGI. The CDR3 sequence: CASSWTGLYEQYF. The CDR3 nucleotides are TGTGCCAGCAGTTGGACAGGGCTATACGAGCAGTACTTC.

There are a few counts of this clonotype. The CDR3 bases are TGTGCCAGCAGGGGGGACACCCCGAACACTGAAGCTTTCTTT. Encoded protein: CASRGDTPNTEAFF. The gene calls are TRBV2 and TRBJ1-1, with D perhaps TRBD1 (6 bases). This CDR3 has 14 residues. The germline gives CDR1 SNHLY, CDR2 FYNNEI. The ends were cut back, 6 bases at V and 1 base at J, with 12 bases in the middle.

This clonotype was seen more than once but under ten times. CDR3 sequence (DNA): TGTGCCAGCAGTCCTACGGGTATAGTGGTAGCTTTCTTT. Translating gives CASSPTGIVVAFF. The chain recombines TRBV27 with TRBJ1-1; no reliable D call. V lost 5 bases and J lost 10, with 17 bases in between. Germline CDR1 reads MNHEY; CDR2 reads SMNVEV (reference sequence). This CDR3 is built from 13 residues.

This clonotype was counted between two and nine times. This chain links TRBV12-3 or TRBV12-4 with TRBJ1-4; the D gene is possibly TRBD1 (5 bases). Trimming pared 5 bases from V and 6 bases from J, leaving 7 bases between. This CDR3 is 12 amino acids long. CDR3 nucleotide sequence: TGTGCCAGCAGTGGGGCGTATGAAAAACTGTTTTTT. This translates into CASSGAYEKLFF.

In this sample, this clonotype turned up many times. The CDR3 DNA follows: TGTGCCAGCAGCCCACGTGCGGGGGGACTAGCCAAAAACATTCAGTACTTC. Encoded protein: CASSPRAGGLAKNIQYF. V is TRBV7-2 and J is TRBJ2-4; 8 nucleotides agree with TRBD2. The CDR3 runs to 17 residues. Germline-derived CDR1 and CDR2 are SGHTA and FQGNSA. J gave up 0 bases and V 5 bases, and 9 bases lay outside the gene matches.

This clonotype was seen ten or more times. This chain links TRBV11-2 with TRBJ1-1; D gene unclear. This CDR3 spans 13 amino acids. V lost 4 bases, J lost 0 bases, and 6 bases lay in between. Germline CDR1 and CDR2: SGHAT and FQNNGV. CDR3 loop: CASSSSLNTEAFF. CDR3 in DNA: TGTGCCAGCAGCTCCTCACTGAACACTGAAGCTTTCTTT.

This clonotype was counted a few times. The chain carries TRBV7-2 and TRBJ2-5; 11 bases line up with TRBD2. From germline, CDR1 is SGHTA and CDR2 FQGNSA. Trimming took 2 bases from V and 5 from J; bases not matched to a gene: 7. The CDR3 has 16 residues. CDR3 DNA sequence: TGTGCCAGCAGCTTAATAGCGGGGGGGCTCCAGGAGACCCAGTACTTC. Translated, it gives CASSLIAGGLQETQYF.

This clonotype was counted many times. An end of the junction does not agree with germline; a read error may underlie this. V is TRBV7-9 and J is TRBJ1-1; 7 positions agree with TRBD1. Germline assignment: CDR1 SEHNR and CDR2 FQNEAQ (reference sequence). The CDR3 has 13 residues. CDR3 nucleotide sequence: TGTGCCAGCAGCTCGGGCCAGGGGGACGGGGGGATCTTT. It is translated as CASSSGQGDGGIF.

This rearrangement joins TRBV11-1 to TRBJ2-4, with D uncertain. Germline lookup yields CDR1 SGHAT and CDR2 FQDESV (reference sequence). The CDR3 covers 12 residues. V was shortened by 0 bases and J by 9 bases, with 6 bases between the two germline ends. The CDR3 sequence is CASSLASGIQYF. The CDR3 nucleotides read TGTGCCAGCAGCTTAGCGTCCGGCATTCAGTACTTC.

This clonotype was seen a handful of times. The chain has TRBV5-1 and TRBJ1-3, with no clear D. The CDR3 totals 16 residues. Germline V gene sequence: CDR1 SGHRS, CDR2 YFSETQ. V was shortened by 4 bases and J by 0 bases, with 14 bases between the two germline ends. CDR3 DNA sequence: TGCGCCAGCAGCCCGAGGACCGTCAACTCTGGAAACACCATATATTTT. This translates into CASSPRTVNSGNTIYF.

There are a few counts of this clonotype. The V gene is TRBV7-2, the J gene TRBJ1-2, with a tentative D call TRBD1 (5 bases). This CDR3 has 15 amino acids. CDR1 and CDR2 from the germline V gene are SGHTA and FQGNSA. V was cut by 1 base and J by 6 bases, with 15 bases left in between. DNA for the CDR3: TGTGCCAGCAGCTTAGATGGGACGGTTATAGATGGCTACACCTTC. Translating it yields CASSLDGTVIDGYTF.

The table lists this clonotype with many counts. The chain joins TRBV7-9 to TRBJ1-2; 7 positions agree with TRBD1. The J segment lost 4 bases and the V segment lost 1 base, leaving 15 bases of the junction unmatched. The length of the CDR3 is 18 residues. CDR1 is SEHNR and CDR2 is FQNEAQ in the germline V gene (reference sequence). CDR3 nucleotide sequence: TGTGCCAGCAGCTTAGTTCCCGGGACAGCTATAGTCTTCTATGGCTACACCTTC. Its translation: CASSLVPGTAIVFYGYTF.

The V call is TRBV10-2, the J call TRBJ1-2; D is undetermined. The CDR3 spans 16 residues. CDR1 is WSHSY and CDR2 is SAAADI in the germline V gene. As DNA, the CDR3 is TGCGAAAGCAGTGAGTCCCTGGGCGTGGCGGTCTATGGCTACACCTTC. This encodes CESSESLGVAVYGYTF.

This clonotype was observed a few times. CDR3: CSARGLAVNTGELFF. CDR3 DNA sequence: TGCAGTGCTAGGGGGTTAGCGGTTAACACCGGGGAGCTGTTTTTT. The gene calls are TRBV20-1 and TRBJ2-2, with a possible D match to TRBD2 (6 bases). CDR1 DFQATT and CDR2 SNEGSKA come from the germline V gene (reference sequence). CDR3 length equals 15 residues. V was trimmed by 3 bases and J by 2 bases, leaving 13 bases between them.

V and J are TRBV14 and TRBJ2-1; TRBD2 matches 12 bases. Germline V gene lookup returns CDR1 SGHDN and CDR2 FVKESK. V dropped 5 bases and J dropped 0; count of bases not matched to a gene: 14. CDR3 length equals 20 residues. In DNA form, the CDR3 reads TGTGCCAGCAGCGACCGGTGGATAACTAGCGGGAGGCCCTCCTACAATGAGCAGTTCTTC. This codes for CASSDRWITSGRPSYNEQFF.

This clonotype appeared a few times. CDR3 amino acids: CASSFYSADSQETQYF. The CDR3, as DNA: TGTGCCAGCAGCTTTTATTCGGCTGACAGCCAAGAGACCCAGTACTTC. The chain is built from TRBV7-8 and TRBJ2-5, with D maybe TRBD1 (5 bases). The ends were cut back, 3 bases at V and 1 base at J, with 15 bases in the middle. The CDR3 is 16 amino acids. The germline V gene encodes CDR1 SGHVS and CDR2 FQNEAQ.

This clonotype was counted between two and nine times. The chain couples TRBV19 to TRBJ1-3; possible D gene TRBD1, 5 bases. Germline CDR1 LNHDA, CDR2 SQIVND (reference sequence). V lost 6 bases and J lost 0, with 12 bases in between. CDR3 length: 15 residues. In nucleotides, the CDR3 is TGTGCCAGTAGACGTGGGGGTGGCTCTGGAAACACCATATATTTT. Translation gives CASRRGGGSGNTIYF. Filled out from reference TRBV19 and TRBJ1-3, the complete variable domain reads DGGITQSPKYLFRKEGQNVTLSCEQNLNHDAMYWYRQDPGQGLRLIYYSQIVNDFQKGDIAEGYSVSREKKESFPLTVTSAQKNPTAFYLCASRRGGGSGNTIYFGEGSWLTVV.

This clonotype turned up a few times. This chain connects TRBV2 to TRBJ1-2; TRBD1 aligns across 9 bases. The V segment lost 4 bases and the J segment 3 bases; nucleotides outside the gene matches: 6. The germline CDR1 and CDR2 sequences are SNHLY and FYNNEI. The length of the CDR3 is 15 residues. CDR3 nucleotide sequence: TGTGCCAGCAGTGGGACGGACAGGGGTTACTATGGCTACACCTTC. It encodes CASSGTDRGYYGYTF.

This clonotype has a count of ten or more. The CDR3 DNA reads TGTGCCAGCAGCTTACCCCTAGCGGGAGATCTGGGAGATACGCAGTATTTT. It is translated as CASSLPLAGDLGDTQYF. V and J are TRBV7-2 and TRBJ2-3; 10 nucleotides line up with TRBD2. The CDR3 is 17 residues long. Looked up from germline, CDR1 is SGHTA and CDR2 is FQGNSA. With V trimmed by 2 bases and J by 5 bases, 10 bases remained unmatched.

J is TRBJ1-1 and V is TRBV9; D perhaps matches TRBD1 (6 bases). Per germline, CDR1 SGDLS and CDR2 YYNGEE. V was clipped by 3 bases and J by 5 bases, with 14 bases between them. This CDR3 has 14 residues. In DNA form, the CDR3 reads TGTGCCAGCAGCGCCAAAGGGGGGGGAACTGAAGCTTTCTTT. It encodes CASSAKGGGTEAFF.

The chain has TRBV4-1 and TRBJ2-5; 7 bases agree with TRBD1. CDR1 is MGHRA and CDR2 is YSYEKL in the germline V gene. Trimming at V came to 1 base and at J to 4 bases, leaving 9 bases not matched to a gene. This CDR3 has 16 amino acids. CDR3 loop: CASSQVGQARGETQYF. DNA for the CDR3: TGCGCCAGCAGCCAAGTAGGACAGGCTAGAGGAGAGACCCAGTACTTC.

This clonotype was seen a handful of times. The rearrangement links TRBV2 to TRBJ2-7; either TRBD1 or TRBD2 may fit D (6 bases each). V lost 1 base to trimming and J lost 5 bases, with 33 bases between them. The CDR3 is made up of 21 amino acids. Germline values: CDR1 SNHLY, CDR2 FYNNEI. CDR3 DNA: TGTGCCAGCAGTGAAGACCAACCCCGGTCCTCGCCTTACCCGGGGGCGGACGAGCAGTACTTC. It specifies CASSEDQPRSSPYPGADEQYF. Complete variable domain (other parts from reference TRBV2 and TRBJ2-7): EPEVTQTPSHQVTQMGQEVILRCVPISNHLYFYWYRQILGQKVEFLVSFYNNEISEKSEIFDDQFSVERPDGSNFTLKIRSTKLEDSAMYFCASSEDQPRSSPYPGADEQYFGPGTRLTVT.

This clonotype was seen a single time. This chain uses TRBV29-1 with TRBJ2-3; possibly TRBD2 for D (6 bases). V lost 6 bases to trimming and J lost 6 bases, with 16 bases between them. This CDR3 region has 13 residues. Per the germline V gene, CDR1 is SQVTM and CDR2 is ANQGSEA. The CDR3 nucleotides are TGCAGCGTCGAGAGAGGAGGGGCCGATACGCAGTATTTT. Translation: CSVERGGADTQYF.